This T cell receptor (beta chain) was profiled in a study of T cells in localized non-small cell lung cancer. Study-wide results and caveats: Heterogeneity is still possible, as just one tumor region was sequenced.

Sequenced by immunoSEQ multiplex PCR; TCRdb stores in-frame clones only, minus some. The data hold about 15,000 clones, with about 85% observed a single time. About this clone: Its antigen is as yet unknown.

Germline CDR1 MNHNY, CDR2 SVGAGI (reference sequence). This CDR3 is 15 amino acids long. Trimming shortened V by 8 bases and J by 4 bases, and 20 bases separated the two germline ends. Specimen: peripheral blood, collected before any cancer treatment. The chain employs TRBV6-6 and TRBJ1-1; D is unresolved. This clonotype was obtained from a female donor older than 55 with stage I squamous cell lung carcinoma. The CDR3 loop is CASRGGSGIVTEAFF. As DNA, the CDR3 is TGTGCCAGCCGGGGTGGGTCGGGTATCGTCACTGAAGCTTTCTTT.